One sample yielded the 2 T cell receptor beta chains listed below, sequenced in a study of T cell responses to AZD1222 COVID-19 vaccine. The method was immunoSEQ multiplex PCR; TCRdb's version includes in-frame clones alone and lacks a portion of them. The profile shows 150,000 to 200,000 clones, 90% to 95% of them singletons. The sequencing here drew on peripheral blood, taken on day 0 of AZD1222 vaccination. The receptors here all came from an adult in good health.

The CDR3 loop is CASSLGSYNSPLHF. Here the CDR3 DNA reads TGTGCCAGCAGTTTGGGCTCCTATAATTCACCCCTCCACTTT. V gene TRBV28 combines with J gene TRBJ1-6; no definite D call. CDR1 is MDHEN and CDR2 is SYDVKM in the germline V gene. With 3 bases removed from V and 0 bases from J, the gap between germline ends came to 3 bases. This CDR3 region has 14 residues.

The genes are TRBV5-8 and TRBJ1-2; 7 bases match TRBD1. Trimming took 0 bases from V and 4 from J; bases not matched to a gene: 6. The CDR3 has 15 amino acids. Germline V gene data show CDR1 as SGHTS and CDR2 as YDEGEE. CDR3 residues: CASSLVTGWIYGYTF. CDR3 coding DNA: TGTGCCAGCAGCTTGGTGACAGGGTGGATCTATGGCTACACCTTC.